These T cell receptor beta chains were read from a single sample in a study of T cell changes during pregnancy in multiple sclerosis. Using immunoSEQ multiplex PCR, the repertoire was profiled, and TCRdb retains in-frame clones only, with some absent. This sample has over 70,000 clones, with roughly 92% found just once. This specimen consisted of peripheral blood, obtained in the first trimester of pregnancy. Receptors were obtained from a female donor in good health, enrolled as a control in a pregnancy study. Both conserved end residues are part of each CDR3. The D gene is left open where the match is weak.

V,J,D,DNA,CDR3
TRBV5-1,TRBJ2-7,NA,TGCGCCAGCAGCTTGGGACAGACCTCCTACGAGCAGTACTTC,CASSLGQTSYEQYF
TRBV2,TRBJ2-3,TRBD2,TGTGCCAGCAGTGAGGGGGGGGCAGATACGCAGTATTTT,CASSEGGADTQYF
TRBV4-1,TRBJ1-2,NA,TGCGCCAGCAGCCAAGATGGGGCAGGCGTCTTAGGCTACACCTTC,CASSQDGAGVLGYTF
TRBV10-2,TRBJ2-5,NA,TGCGCCAGCAGTGAGATAGAGCGAGAGGGCGAAGAGACCCAGTACTTC,CASSEIEREGEETQYF
TRBV5-4,TRBJ2-1,NA,TGTGCCAGCAGGGCGACAGGTTACAATGAGCAGTTCTTC,CASRATGYNEQFF
TRBV7-8,TRBJ2-5,NA,TGTGCCAGCAGCTTAGGACAGGTGGTTCTAGAGACCCAGTACTTC,CASSLGQVVLETQYF
TRBV28,TRBJ2-2,NA,TGTGCCAGCAGCCTCACTGCAAGGGAGCTGTTTTTT,CASSLTARELFF
TRBV5-1,TRBJ2-1,NA,TGCGCCAGCAGCTTGGGCGGGGTCAGCAATGAGCAGTTCTTC,CASSLGGVSNEQFF
TRBV7-2,TRBJ1-5,NA,TGTGCCAGCAGCTTAGTGGGGGGGGACAATCAGCCCCAGCATTTT,CASSLVGGDNQPQHF
TRBV29-1,TRBJ2-7,NA,TGCAGCGCCTTAGGTCCGGGATCGTCCTACGAGCAGTACTTC,CSALGPGSSYEQYF
TRBV27,TRBJ2-3,NA,TGTGCCAGCAGTTTTAGCGCTAGCACAGATACGCAGTATTTT,CASSFSASTDTQYF